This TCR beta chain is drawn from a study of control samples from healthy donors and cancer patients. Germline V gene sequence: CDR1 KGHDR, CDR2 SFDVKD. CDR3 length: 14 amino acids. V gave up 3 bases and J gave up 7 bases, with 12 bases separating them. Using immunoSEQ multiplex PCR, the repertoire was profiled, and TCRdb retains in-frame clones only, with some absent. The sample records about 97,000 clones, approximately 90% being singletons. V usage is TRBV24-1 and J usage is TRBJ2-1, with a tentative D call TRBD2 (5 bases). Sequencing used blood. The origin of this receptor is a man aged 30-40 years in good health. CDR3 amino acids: CATSDPAGGNEQFF. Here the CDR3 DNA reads TGTGCCACCAGTGATCCGGCCGGCGGGAATGAGCAGTTCTTC.